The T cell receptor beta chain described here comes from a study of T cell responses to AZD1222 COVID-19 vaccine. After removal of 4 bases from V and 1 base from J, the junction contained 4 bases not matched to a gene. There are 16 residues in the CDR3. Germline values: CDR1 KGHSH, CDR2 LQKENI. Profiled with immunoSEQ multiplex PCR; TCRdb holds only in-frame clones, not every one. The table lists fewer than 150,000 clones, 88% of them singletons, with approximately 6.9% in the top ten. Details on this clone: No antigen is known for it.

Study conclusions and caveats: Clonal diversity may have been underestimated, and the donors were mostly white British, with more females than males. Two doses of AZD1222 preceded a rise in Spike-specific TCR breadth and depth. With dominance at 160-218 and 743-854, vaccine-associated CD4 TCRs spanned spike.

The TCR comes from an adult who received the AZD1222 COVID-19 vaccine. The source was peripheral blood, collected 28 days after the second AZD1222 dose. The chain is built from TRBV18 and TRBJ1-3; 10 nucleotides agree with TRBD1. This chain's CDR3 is CASSRTGGISGNTIYF. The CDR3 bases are TGTGCCAGCTCACGGACAGGGGGTATTTCTGGAAACACCATATATTTT.